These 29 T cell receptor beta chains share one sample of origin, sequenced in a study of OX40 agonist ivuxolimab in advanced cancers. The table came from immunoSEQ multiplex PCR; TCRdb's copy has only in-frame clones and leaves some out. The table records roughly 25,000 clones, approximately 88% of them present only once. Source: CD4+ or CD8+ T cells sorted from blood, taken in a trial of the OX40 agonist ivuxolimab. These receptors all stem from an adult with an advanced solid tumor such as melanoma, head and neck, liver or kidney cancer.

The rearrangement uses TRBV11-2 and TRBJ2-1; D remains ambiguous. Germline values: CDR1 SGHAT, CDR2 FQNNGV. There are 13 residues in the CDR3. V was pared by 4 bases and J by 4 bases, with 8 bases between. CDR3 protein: CASSSGPYNEQFF. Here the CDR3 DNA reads TGTGCCAGCAGCTCCGGGCCTTACAATGAGCAGTTCTTC.

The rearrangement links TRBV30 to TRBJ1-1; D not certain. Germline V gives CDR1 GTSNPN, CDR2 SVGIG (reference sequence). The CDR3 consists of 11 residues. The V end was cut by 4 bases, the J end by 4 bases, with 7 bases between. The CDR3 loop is CAWIRSTEAFF. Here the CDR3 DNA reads TGTGCCTGGATCCGGAGCACTGAAGCTTTCTTT.

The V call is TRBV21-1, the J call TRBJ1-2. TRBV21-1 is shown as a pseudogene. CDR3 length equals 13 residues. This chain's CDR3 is CASTPGENYGYTF. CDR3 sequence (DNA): TGTGCCAGCACTCCCGGGGAGAACTATGGCTACACCTTC.

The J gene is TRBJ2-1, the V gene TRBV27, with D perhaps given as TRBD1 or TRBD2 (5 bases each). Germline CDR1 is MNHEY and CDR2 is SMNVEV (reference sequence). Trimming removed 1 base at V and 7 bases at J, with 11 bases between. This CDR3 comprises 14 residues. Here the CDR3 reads CASSLLQDSNEQFF. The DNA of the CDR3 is TGTGCCAGCAGTTTATTACAGGACTCGAATGAGCAGTTCTTC.

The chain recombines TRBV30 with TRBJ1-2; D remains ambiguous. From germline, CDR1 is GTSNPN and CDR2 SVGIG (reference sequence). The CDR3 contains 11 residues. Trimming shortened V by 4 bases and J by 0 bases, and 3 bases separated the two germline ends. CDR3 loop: CAWNANYGYTF. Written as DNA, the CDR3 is TGTGCCTGGAACGCTAACTATGGCTACACCTTC. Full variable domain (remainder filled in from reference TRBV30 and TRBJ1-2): SQTIHQWPATLVQPVGSPLSLECTVEGTSNPNLYWYRQAAGRGLQLLFYSVGIGQISSEVPQNLSASRPQDRQFILSSKKLLLSDSGFYLCAWNANYGYTFGSGTRLTVV.

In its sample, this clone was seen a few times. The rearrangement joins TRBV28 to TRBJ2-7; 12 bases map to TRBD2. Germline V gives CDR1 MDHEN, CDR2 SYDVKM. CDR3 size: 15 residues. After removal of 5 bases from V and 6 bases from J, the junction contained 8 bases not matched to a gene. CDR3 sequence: CASSPSSGRAFEQYF. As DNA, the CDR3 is TGTGCCAGCAGTCCTTCTAGCGGGAGGGCCTTCGAGCAGTACTTC.

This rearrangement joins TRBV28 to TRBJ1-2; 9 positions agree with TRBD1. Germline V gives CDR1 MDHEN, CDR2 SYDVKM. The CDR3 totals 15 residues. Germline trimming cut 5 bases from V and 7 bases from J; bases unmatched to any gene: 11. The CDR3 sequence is CASSHSGTGSSGYTF. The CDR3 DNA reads TGTGCCAGCAGTCACTCCGGGACAGGGTCGAGTGGCTACACCTTC.

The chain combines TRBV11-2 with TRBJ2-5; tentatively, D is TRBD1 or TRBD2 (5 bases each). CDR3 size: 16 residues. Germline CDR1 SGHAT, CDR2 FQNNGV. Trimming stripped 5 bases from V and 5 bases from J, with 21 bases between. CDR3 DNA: TGTGCCAGCAGCCCAATCCGGGACCTTCGAGGGGAGACCCAGTACTTC. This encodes CASSPIRDLRGETQYF. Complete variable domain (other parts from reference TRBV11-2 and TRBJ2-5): EAGVAQSPRYKIIEKRQSVAFWCNPISGHATLYWYQQILGQGPKLLIQFQNNGVVDDSQLPKDRFSAERLKGVDSTLKIQPAKLEDSAVYLCASSPIRDLRGETQYFGPGTRLLVL.

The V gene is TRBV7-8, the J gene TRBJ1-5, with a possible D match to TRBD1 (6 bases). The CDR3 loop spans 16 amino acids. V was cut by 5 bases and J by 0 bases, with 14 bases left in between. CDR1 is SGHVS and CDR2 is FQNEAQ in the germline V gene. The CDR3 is CASSQGGQYSNQPQHF. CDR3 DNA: TGTGCCAGCAGCCAGGGTGGACAGTATAGCAATCAGCCCCAGCATTTT.

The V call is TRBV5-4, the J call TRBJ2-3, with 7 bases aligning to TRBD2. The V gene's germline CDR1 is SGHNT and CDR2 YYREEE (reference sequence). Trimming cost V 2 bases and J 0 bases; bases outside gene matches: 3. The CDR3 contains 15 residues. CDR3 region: CASSLLASSTDTQYF. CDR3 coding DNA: TGTGCCAGCAGCTTACTAGCGTCAAGCACAGATACGCAGTATTTT.

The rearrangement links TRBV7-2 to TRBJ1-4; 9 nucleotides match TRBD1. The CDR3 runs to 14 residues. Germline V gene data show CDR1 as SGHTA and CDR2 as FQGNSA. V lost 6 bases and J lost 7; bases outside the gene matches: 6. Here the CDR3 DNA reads TGTGCCAGCAGGCCGGGACAGGGAAGTGAAAAACTGTTTTTT. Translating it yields CASRPGQGSEKLFF. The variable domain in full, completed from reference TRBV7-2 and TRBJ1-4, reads GAGVSQSPSNKVTEKGKDVELRCDPISGHTALYWYRQSLGQGLEFLIYFQGNSAPDKSGLPSDRFSAERTGGSVSTLTIQRTQQEDSAVYLCASRPGQGSEKLFFGSGTQLSVL.

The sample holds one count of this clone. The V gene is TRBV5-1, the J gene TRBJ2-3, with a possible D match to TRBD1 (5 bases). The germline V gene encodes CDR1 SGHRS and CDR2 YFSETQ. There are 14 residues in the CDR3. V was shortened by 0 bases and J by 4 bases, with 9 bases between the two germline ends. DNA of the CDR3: TGCGCCAGCAGCTTGGTGGCAGGGCCAGATACGCAGTATTTT. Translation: CASSLVAGPDTQYF.

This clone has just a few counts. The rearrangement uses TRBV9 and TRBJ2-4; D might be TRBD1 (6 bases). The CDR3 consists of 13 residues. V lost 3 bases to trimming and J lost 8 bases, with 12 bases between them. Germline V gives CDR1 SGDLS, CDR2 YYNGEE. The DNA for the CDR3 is TGTGCCAGCAGCGCCAGGGGTAGAGACATTCAGTACTTC. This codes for CASSARGRDIQYF. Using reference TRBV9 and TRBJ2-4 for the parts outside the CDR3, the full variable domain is DSGVTQTPKHLITATGQRVTLRCSPRSGDLSVYWYQQSLDQGLQFLIQYYNGEERAKGNILERFSAQQFPDLHSELNLSSLELGDSALYFCASSARGRDIQYFGAGTRLSVL.

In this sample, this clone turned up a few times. In DNA form, the CDR3 reads TGTGCCAGCAGCATAAGACACAATTCACCCCTCCACTTT. Its protein product is CASSIRHNSPLHF. The V and J genes are TRBV27 and TRBJ1-6, with no clear D. CDR1 and CDR2 from the germline V gene are MNHEY and SMNVEV (reference sequence). The CDR3 sequence is 13 residues long. V was pared by 6 bases and J by 7 bases, with 10 bases between.

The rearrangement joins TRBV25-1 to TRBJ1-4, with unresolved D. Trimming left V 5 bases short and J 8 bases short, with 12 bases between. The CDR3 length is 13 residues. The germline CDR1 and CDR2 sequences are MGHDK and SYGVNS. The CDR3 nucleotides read TGTGCCAGCAGTCTCCAGGCTAGCGAAAAACTGTTTTTT. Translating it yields CASSLQASEKLFF.

The CDR3 sequence is CAWDSGSFYNEQFF. Written as DNA, the CDR3 is TGTGCCTGGGATAGCGGGTCCTTTTACAATGAGCAGTTCTTC. The J gene is TRBJ2-1, the V gene TRBV30, with TRBD2 identical over 7 bases. CDR1 and CDR2 (germline): GTSNPN, SVGIG (reference sequence). V shed 5 bases, J shed 4 bases, and the junction held 8 bases outside the gene matches. The CDR3 has 14 amino acids.

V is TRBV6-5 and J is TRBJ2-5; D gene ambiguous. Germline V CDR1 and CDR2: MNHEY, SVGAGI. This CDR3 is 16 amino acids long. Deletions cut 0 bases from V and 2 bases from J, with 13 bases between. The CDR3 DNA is TGTGCCAGCAGTTACTCGAACACCCTCGGACAAGAGACCCAGTACTTC. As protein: CASSYSNTLGQETQYF.

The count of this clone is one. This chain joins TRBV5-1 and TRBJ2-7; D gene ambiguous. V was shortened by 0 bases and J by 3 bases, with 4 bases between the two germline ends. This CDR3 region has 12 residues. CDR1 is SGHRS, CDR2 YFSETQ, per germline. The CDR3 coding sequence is TGCGCCAGCAGCTTGGTGGGCTACGAGCAGTACTTC. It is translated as CASSLVGYEQYF.

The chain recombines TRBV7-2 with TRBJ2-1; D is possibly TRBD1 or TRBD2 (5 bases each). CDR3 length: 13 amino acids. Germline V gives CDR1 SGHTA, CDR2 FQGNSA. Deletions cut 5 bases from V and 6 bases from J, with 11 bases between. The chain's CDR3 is CASSPPGPNEQFF. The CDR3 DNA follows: TGTGCCAGCAGCCCTCCGGGACCCAATGAGCAGTTCTTC.

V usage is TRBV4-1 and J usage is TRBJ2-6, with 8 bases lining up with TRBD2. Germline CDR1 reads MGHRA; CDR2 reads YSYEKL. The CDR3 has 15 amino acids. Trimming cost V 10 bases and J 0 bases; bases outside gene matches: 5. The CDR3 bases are TGCGCCACCCAGCGGGAGCACTCTGGGGCCAACGTCCTGACTTTC. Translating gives CATQREHSGANVLTF.

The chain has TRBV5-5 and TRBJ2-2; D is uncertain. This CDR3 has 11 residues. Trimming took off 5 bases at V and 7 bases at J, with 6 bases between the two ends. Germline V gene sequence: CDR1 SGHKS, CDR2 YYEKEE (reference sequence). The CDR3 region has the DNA TGTGCCAGCAGACTATTCGGGGAGCTGTTTTTT. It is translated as CASRLFGELFF.

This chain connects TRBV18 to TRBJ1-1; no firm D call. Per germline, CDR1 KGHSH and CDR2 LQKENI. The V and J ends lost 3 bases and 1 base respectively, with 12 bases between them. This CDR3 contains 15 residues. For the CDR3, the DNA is TGTGCCAGCTCACCGGGCCGACTTCCGAACACTGAAGCTTTCTTT. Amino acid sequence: CASSPGRLPNTEAFF. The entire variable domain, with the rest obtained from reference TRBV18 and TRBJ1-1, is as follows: NAGVMQNPRHLVRRRGQEARLRCSPMKGHSHVYWYRQLPEEGLKFMVYLQKENIIDESGMPKERFSAEFPKEGPSILRIQQVVRGDSAAYFCASSPGRLPNTEAFFGQGTRLTVV.

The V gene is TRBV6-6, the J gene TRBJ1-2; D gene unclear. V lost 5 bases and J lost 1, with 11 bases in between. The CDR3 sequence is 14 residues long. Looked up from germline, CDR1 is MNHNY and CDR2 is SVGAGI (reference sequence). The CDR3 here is CASSHGRYNYGYTF. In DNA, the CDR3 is TGTGCCAGCAGTCACGGCCGCTATAACTATGGCTACACCTTC.

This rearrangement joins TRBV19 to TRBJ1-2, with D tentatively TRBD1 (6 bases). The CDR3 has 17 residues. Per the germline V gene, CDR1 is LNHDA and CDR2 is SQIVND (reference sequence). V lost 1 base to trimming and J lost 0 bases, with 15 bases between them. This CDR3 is CASSIAFMDRTNYGYTF. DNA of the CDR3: TGTGCCAGTAGTATAGCCTTTATGGACAGAACTAACTATGGCTACACCTTC.

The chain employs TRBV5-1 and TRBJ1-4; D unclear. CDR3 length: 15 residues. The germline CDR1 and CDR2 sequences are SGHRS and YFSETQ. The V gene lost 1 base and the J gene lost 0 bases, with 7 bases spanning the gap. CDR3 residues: CASSLNSPTNEKLFF. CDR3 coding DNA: TGCGCCAGCAGCTTGAACAGTCCAACTAATGAAAAACTGTTTTTT.

The chain's CDR3 is CASSLTGDRTYEQYF. CDR3 sequence (DNA): TGTGCCAGCAGCTTAACCGGGGACAGAACCTACGAGCAGTACTTC. V and J are TRBV7-3 and TRBJ2-7, with 7 bases identical to TRBD1. V lost 0 bases to trimming and J lost 2 bases; unmatched junction nucleotides: 4. The germline CDR1 and CDR2 sequences are SGHTA and FQGTGA. The CDR3 contains 15 residues.

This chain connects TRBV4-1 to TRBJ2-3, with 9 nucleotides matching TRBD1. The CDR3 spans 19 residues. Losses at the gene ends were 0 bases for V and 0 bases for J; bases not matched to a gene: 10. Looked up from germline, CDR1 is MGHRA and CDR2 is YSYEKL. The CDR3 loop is CASSQDRMRTGASTDTQYF. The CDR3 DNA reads TGCGCCAGCAGCCAAGATCGGATGAGGACAGGGGCGAGCACAGATACGCAGTATTTT.

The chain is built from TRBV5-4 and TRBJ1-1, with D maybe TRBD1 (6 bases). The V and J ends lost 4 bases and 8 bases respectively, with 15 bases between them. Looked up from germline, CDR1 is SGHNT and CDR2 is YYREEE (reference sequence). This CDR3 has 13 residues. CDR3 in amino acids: CASSGGTTLEAFF. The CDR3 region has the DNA TGTGCCAGCAGCGGGGGGACAACCTTAGAAGCTTTCTTT.

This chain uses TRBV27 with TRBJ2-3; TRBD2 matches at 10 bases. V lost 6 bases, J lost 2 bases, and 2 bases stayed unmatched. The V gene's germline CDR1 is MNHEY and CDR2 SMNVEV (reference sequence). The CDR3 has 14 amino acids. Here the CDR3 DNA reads TGTGCCAGCAGACTAGCGGGGACCACAGATACGCAGTATTTT. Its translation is CASRLAGTTDTQYF.